This TCR beta chain is from a study of T cell repertoires in cytomegalovirus infection. Study information: It was the public TCR beta signatures that indicated both CMV infection and matching HLA type. Study findings and constraints: Based on cumulative public TCR beta family frequency, carriers of CMV plus the relevant HLA were identified. CMV-specific TCR beta clonotypes restricted by HLA-C were the ones dominating the ex vivo response.

The CDR3 contains 20 residues. CDR1 is MNHEY and CDR2 is SVGEGT in the germline V gene. Deletions cut 4 bases from V and 2 bases from J, with 30 bases between. Details on this clonotype: Its target is not known.

MiXCR, applied by TCRdb to the reads, yields one record per CDR3 protein. The sample contains approximately 150,000 distinct CDR3 sequences, 5.5% to 8% of which appear only once. What was sequenced was PBMCs. V gene TRBV6-2 or TRBV6-3 combines with J gene TRBJ2-7, with a tentative D call TRBD1 (7 bases). This clonotype was sampled from a human donor in good health (CMV status not recorded). Some clones in this sample may be carry-over from other donors' samples. CDR3 bases: TGTGCCAGCAGTTCCGACGTCCTTGACAGGGACTCCTATCGACCCTACGAGCAGTACTTC. Translating gives CASSSDVLDRDSYRPYEQYF.